These 32 T cell receptor beta chains were all obtained from the same sample, sequenced in a study of human T cells and chemical hapten exposure. The time point denotes: patch test 1, 2 weeks after DPC sensitization. Indicated treatment: therapeutic diphenylcyclopropenone sensitization with weekly scalp DPC. TCRdb analysed the RACE reads with MiXCR anew, one entry per CDR3 protein. The sample yields roughly 80,000 distinct CDR3 sequences, about 11% seen once. Material: whole blood, obtained in connection with sensitization to the hapten diphenylcyclopropenone (DPC). These receptors all stem from a woman aged 45-65 years with alopecia areata. Some clones in this sample may be carry-over from other donors' samples.

The J gene is TRBJ2-1, the V gene TRBV27; maybe TRBD2 (7 bases). Germline V gives CDR1 MNHEY, CDR2 SMNVEV (reference sequence). The germline V and J ends were trimmed by 5 bases and 5 bases, with 22 bases remaining between them. The CDR3 is 17 residues long. The CDR3, as DNA: TGTGCCAGCAGTCTCCTGATCGGGGGGCGGCGGGACAATGAGCAGTTCTTC. Residues: CASSLLIGGRRDNEQFF.

There are a few counts of this clonotype. The V and J genes are TRBV6-4 and TRBJ1-1, with 7 bases aligning to TRBD1. The CDR3 extends over 14 amino acids. Germline CDR1 reads MRHNA; CDR2 reads SNTAGT. Trimming took 5 bases from V and 4 from J; bases not matched to a gene: 7. The CDR3 DNA reads TGTGCCAGCAGTCCTACAGGGGTGAGCACTGAAGCTTTCTTT. It encodes CASSPTGVSTEAFF.

This clonotype has at least ten counts. J is TRBJ2-3 and V is TRBV3-1, with TRBD2 as a possible D gene (6 bases). In germline, CDR1 is LGHDT, CDR2 YNNKEL (reference sequence). This CDR3 region has 12 residues. The CDR3 here is CASGGLANTQYF. For the CDR3, the DNA is TGTGCGAGCGGAGGGCTGGCGAATACGCAGTATTTT.

J is TRBJ2-7 and V is TRBV29-1; D remains unclear. The CDR3 totals 14 residues. CDR1 and CDR2 from the germline V gene are SQVTM and ANQGSEA. V lost 6 bases and J lost 3, with 18 bases in between. As DNA, the CDR3 is TGCAGCGTGGGCTCGGGCAGGTGGAACTACGAGCAGTACTTC. Protein product: CSVGSGRWNYEQYF.

In this sample, this clonotype turned up many times. V gene TRBV24-1 combines with J gene TRBJ2-7; tentative D call: TRBD2 (6 bases). There are 13 residues in the CDR3. Trimming removed 5 bases from V and 7 bases from J, with 14 bases in between. In germline, CDR1 is KGHDR, CDR2 SFDVKD. CDR3 bases: TGTGCCACCAGTGGTGGGGAGGTGAGGGAGCAGTACTTC. This sequence encodes CATSGGEVREQYF.

This clonotype appeared many times. J is TRBJ1-5 and V is TRBV20-1, with D hard to call. The CDR3 is 17 residues long. V shed 6 bases and J shed 0 bases, with 21 bases lying between them. CDR1 is DFQATT and CDR2 is SNEGSKA in the germline V gene (reference sequence). This chain's CDR3 is CSAGGLTPLGSNQPQHF. CDR3 nucleotide sequence: TGCAGTGCGGGCGGACTGACACCGCTGGGTAGCAATCAGCCCCAGCATTTT.

This clonotype was seen a few times. J is TRBJ2-5 and V is TRBV7-3, with 8 bases lining up with TRBD2. The V gene end was trimmed by 5 bases and the J gene end by 4 bases; junction bases not matched to a gene: 12. The CDR3 sequence is 16 residues long. Germline assignment: CDR1 SGHTA and CDR2 FQGTGA. Here the CDR3 reads CASSPTGLAGGETQYF. CDR3 DNA sequence: TGTGCCAGCAGCCCTACGGGGTTGGCGGGAGGAGAGACCCAGTACTTC.

This clonotype was seen a handful of times. This rearrangement joins TRBV7-9 to TRBJ1-5, with TRBD1 matching over 7 bases. Trimming at V came to 1 base and at J to 1 base, leaving 10 bases not matched to a gene. The CDR3 is 18 amino acids. The germline gives CDR1 SEHNR, CDR2 FQNEAQ (reference sequence). DNA of the CDR3: TGTGCCAGCAGCTTAGTGGGCAGGGGGACTAGGAGCAATCAGCCCCAGCATTTT. It specifies CASSLVGRGTRSNQPQHF.

V is TRBV6-2 or TRBV6-3 and J is TRBJ2-7; TRBD2 matches at 9 bases. This CDR3 is built from 17 residues. The germline gives CDR1 MNHEY, CDR2 SVGEGT. The V gene end was trimmed by 2 bases and the J gene end by 2 bases; junction bases not matched to a gene: 10. This CDR3 is CASSYGGGGGATYEQYF. The CDR3 nucleotides read TGTGCCAGCAGTTACGGCGGCGGCGGGGGGGCTACCTACGAGCAGTACTTC.

In its sample, this clonotype was seen a few times. This sequence joins TRBV20-1 and TRBJ1-5; 7 positions match TRBD1. Germline CDR1 is DFQATT and CDR2 is SNEGSKA (reference sequence). V was pared by 5 bases and J by 0 bases, with 13 bases of the junction left unmatched. The CDR3 covers 17 residues. This CDR3 reads CSASGQIPSYSNQPQHF. DNA for the CDR3: TGCAGTGCTTCGGGACAGATTCCGAGTTATAGCAATCAGCCCCAGCATTTT.

The chain has TRBV18 and TRBJ1-6; TRBD1 agrees at 7 bases. This CDR3 spans 14 amino acids. The V segment lost 3 bases and the J segment 5 bases; nucleotides outside the gene matches: 1. Germline-derived CDR1 and CDR2 are KGHSH and LQKENI. The CDR3 here is CASSPQGDNSPLHF. CDR3 DNA sequence: TGTGCCAGCTCACCTCAGGGGGATAATTCACCCCTCCACTTT.

This chain links TRBV27 with TRBJ2-3; no clear D gene. Germline V gene data show CDR1 as MNHEY and CDR2 as SMNVEV (reference sequence). Trimming removed 2 bases from V and 4 bases from J, with 13 bases in between. The CDR3 extends over 15 amino acids. CDR3 amino acids: CASSLRWASSDTQYF. CDR3 DNA sequence: TGTGCCAGCAGTTTAAGGTGGGCGAGTTCAGATACGCAGTATTTT.

This clonotype has more than one count but fewer than ten. The chain carries TRBV29-1 and TRBJ1-5; a possible D gene is TRBD1 (5 bases). Germline CDR1 SQVTM, CDR2 ANQGSEA. Trimming cost V 6 bases and J 3 bases, with 9 bases left between them. The CDR3 has 12 amino acids. The CDR3 DNA reads as TGCAGCGTGCGGGGGTCCAATCAGCCCCAGCATTTT. It codes for CSVRGSNQPQHF.

This clonotype was seen more than once but under ten times. The CDR3 DNA reads TGTGCCAGCAGCCCCCAGGACAGGTGGGGCTACACCTTC. This encodes CASSPQDRWGYTF. This sequence joins TRBV14 and TRBJ1-2; TRBD1 matches 7 bases. The CDR3 contains 13 residues. Germline values: CDR1 SGHDN, CDR2 FVKESK. Germline trimming cut 4 bases from V and 8 bases from J; bases unmatched to any gene: 7.

This chain joins TRBV5-6 and TRBJ2-7, with D unclear. The V and J ends lost 4 bases and 7 bases respectively, with 15 bases between them. CDR1 is SGHDT, CDR2 YYEEEE, per germline. The CDR3 has 13 amino acids. DNA of the CDR3: TGTGCCAGCAGCGTTAGGACGCCGAGGGAGCAGTACTTC. It encodes CASSVRTPREQYF.

The V and J genes are TRBV4-2 and TRBJ1-1; D unresolved. From germline, CDR1 is LGHNA and CDR2 YNFKEQ. The CDR3 has 13 amino acids. V gave up 1 base and J gave up 10 bases, with 13 bases separating them. The CDR3 sequence: CASSQVSRTGAFF. DNA for the CDR3: TGTGCCAGCAGCCAAGTTAGTAGAACGGGAGCTTTCTTT.

This clonotype was detected many times. The chain recombines TRBV28 with TRBJ1-4; 9 positions agree with TRBD1. The V gene's germline CDR1 is MDHEN and CDR2 SYDVKM. The V and J ends lost 6 bases and 7 bases, in that order; junction bases with no gene match: 21. This CDR3 contains 19 residues. CDR3: CASREGQGRNREESEKLFF. The CDR3 DNA follows: TGTGCCAGCAGAGAAGGACAGGGGAGGAATCGAGAGGAAAGTGAAAAACTGTTTTTT. The full variable domain, rest sourced from reference TRBV28 and TRBJ1-4, is DVKVTQSSRYLVKRTGEKVFLECVQDMDHENMFWYRQDPGLGLRLIYFSYDVKMKEKGDIPEGYSVSREKKERFSLILESASTNQTSMYLCASREGQGRNREESEKLFFGSGTQLSVL.

In this sample, this clonotype turned up a few times. CDR3 in amino acids: CASSPLQGPYNEQFF. The CDR3 DNA reads TGTGCCAGCTCACCGTTACAGGGGCCCTACAATGAGCAGTTCTTC. The V call is TRBV18, the J call TRBJ2-1; TRBD1 aligns across 7 bases. The V gene end was trimmed by 3 bases and the J gene end by 2 bases; junction bases not matched to a gene: 4. The length of the CDR3 is 15 residues. In germline, CDR1 is KGHSH, CDR2 LQKENI.

In this sample, this clonotype turned up many times. The chain couples TRBV20-1 to TRBJ1-2; TRBD1 is a possible D gene (5 bases). Per germline, CDR1 DFQATT and CDR2 SNEGSKA (reference sequence). The CDR3 is 13 residues long. V dropped 5 bases and J dropped 4 bases, with 14 bases sitting between them. The CDR3 is CSAASQGGYGYTF. CDR3 DNA: TGCAGTGCTGCGAGTCAGGGAGGCTATGGCTACACCTTC.

This clonotype was found many times. The J gene is TRBJ2-1, the V gene TRBV7-3; tentatively, D is TRBD2 (7 bases). CDR1 SGHTA and CDR2 FQGTGA come from the germline V gene. CDR3 length: 14 amino acids. Trimming cost V 2 bases and J 8 bases, with 13 bases left between them. In nucleotides, the CDR3 is TGTGCCAGCAGCTTACAACAGGGAGGGGATGAGCAGTTCTTC. It translates to CASSLQQGGDEQFF.

A few counts support this clonotype. The chain has TRBV20-1 and TRBJ2-5; TRBD1 matches at 11 bases. Trimming cost V 6 bases and J 5 bases; bases outside gene matches: 8. Germline loops: CDR1 DFQATT, CDR2 SNEGSKA (reference sequence). The CDR3 spans 14 residues. CDR3 region: CSAEGQGVGETQYF. The CDR3 coding sequence is TGCAGTGCAGAGGGACAGGGGGTAGGGGAGACCCAGTACTTC.

This clonotype was picked up a small number of times. This chain uses TRBV12-3 or TRBV12-4 with TRBJ1-1; D might be TRBD1 (5 bases). This CDR3 comprises 15 residues. Trimming stripped 6 bases from V and 6 bases from J, with 20 bases between. The CDR3 loop reads CASSRGVAISPEAFF. CDR3 DNA: TGTGCCAGCAGCCGAGGGGTTGCCATTTCCCCTGAAGCTTTCTTT.

This clonotype was counted only a few times. The rearrangement links TRBV6-1 to TRBJ2-1; TRBD2 agrees at 7 bases. Trimming removed 6 bases from V and 1 base from J; junction bases left unmatched: 9. Germline V gene lookup returns CDR1 MNHNS and CDR2 SASEGT. CDR3 length: 16 residues. As DNA, the CDR3 is TGTGCCAGCAGGCACCCCGGCGGGAGTTCCTACAATGAGCAGTTCTTC. Translating it yields CASRHPGGSSYNEQFF.

This clonotype came up many times. The chain joins TRBV9 to TRBJ2-1, with 8 bases fitting TRBD2. The CDR3 extends over 16 amino acids. Germline CDR1 is SGDLS and CDR2 is YYNGEE. J lost 10 bases, V lost 2 bases, and 14 bases had no gene match. In DNA, the CDR3 is TGTGCCAGCAGCGTGGGAGGAGGTAGCGGGGATAAAGAGCAGTTCTTC. Amino acid sequence: CASSVGGGSGDKEQFF. The complete variable domain, with remaining parts taken from reference TRBV9 and TRBJ2-1, reads DSGVTQTPKHLITATGQRVTLRCSPRSGDLSVYWYQQSLDQGLQFLIQYYNGEERAKGNILERFSAQQFPDLHSELNLSSLELGDSALYFCASSVGGGSGDKEQFFGPGTRLTVL.

This clonotype was observed a few times. CDR3 DNA: TGTGCCAGCTCACCACGGGGGCAGGGCTCGATGAGAAGTCAGCCCCAGCATTTT. It is translated as CASSPRGQGSMRSQPQHF. The chain carries TRBV18 and TRBJ1-5; tentative D call: TRBD1 (6 bases). Germline V gives CDR1 KGHSH, CDR2 LQKENI. The V end was cut by 1 base, the J end by 6 bases, with 22 bases between. This CDR3 spans 18 amino acids. Full variable domain (remainder filled in from reference TRBV18 and TRBJ1-5): NAGVMQNPRHLVRRRGQEARLRCSPMKGHSHVYWYRQLPEEGLKFMVYLQKENIIDESGMPKERFSAEFPKEGPSILRIQQVVRGDSAAYFCASSPRGQGSMRSQPQHFGDGTRLSIL.

For the CDR3, the DNA is TGTGCCAGCCGAACAAGACGCCCGCTCCCGGACAGTACAACCTACGAGCAGTACTTC. Protein sequence: CASRTRRPLPDSTTYEQYF. The gene calls are TRBV6-2 or TRBV6-3 and TRBJ2-7; TRBD1 is a possible D gene (6 bases). The CDR3 is 19 amino acids. V lost 8 bases and J 2 bases, leaving 31 bases between the germline ends. Per germline, CDR1 MNHEY and CDR2 SVGEGT.

In this sample, this clonotype turned up many times. The chain is built from TRBV28 and TRBJ1-5, with TRBD1 matching over 7 bases. J was trimmed by 3 bases and V by 6 bases; bases with no gene match: 11. Germline loops: CDR1 MDHEN, CDR2 SYDVKM. The CDR3 is 16 amino acids. Here the CDR3 reads CASSLGGTRNNQPQHF. The DNA of the CDR3 is TGTGCCAGCAGCCTAGGGGGCACGCGGAACAATCAGCCCCAGCATTTT.

This clonotype was detected a few times. The chain employs TRBV29-1 and TRBJ2-3, with 8 nucleotides matching TRBD1. The CDR3 consists of 13 residues. The germline V gene encodes CDR1 SQVTM and CDR2 ANQGSEA. The J segment lost 6 bases and the V segment lost 7 bases, leaving 9 bases of the junction unmatched. In DNA, the CDR3 is TGCAGCGAAAGGGCAGGGGGCCCTGATACGCAGTATTTT. Protein product: CSERAGGPDTQYF.

The sample holds a few counts of this clonotype. J is TRBJ2-5 and V is TRBV7-9, with D perhaps TRBD2 (6 bases). V was trimmed by 3 bases and J by 1 base, leaving 15 bases between them. The length of the CDR3 is 16 residues. Germline V lookup: CDR1 SEHNR, CDR2 FQNEAQ (reference sequence). The CDR3 bases are TGTGCCAGCAGCTTCGGGCAGGGAGGACTCCAAGAGACCCAGTACTTC. Amino acid sequence: CASSFGQGGLQETQYF.

This clonotype has just a few counts. The V gene is TRBV4-3, the J gene TRBJ2-1; 8 bases map to TRBD2. After removal of 0 bases from V and 4 bases from J, the junction contained 5 bases not matched to a gene. Looked up from germline, CDR1 is LGHNA and CDR2 is YSLEER. The CDR3 is 16 amino acids. The CDR3 DNA is TGCGCCAGCAGCCAAGATGGTAGCGGGGCGTACAATGAGCAGTTCTTC. This translates into CASSQDGSGAYNEQFF.

This clonotype was seen a handful of times. The CDR3 DNA follows: TGTGCCAGCAGCTCCCCGCCCCAGCATTTT. Its protein product is CASSSPPQHF. V gene TRBV7-4 combines with J gene TRBJ1-5; D not certain. Looked up from germline, CDR1 is SGHVT and CDR2 is SQSDAQ. This CDR3 has 10 residues. V lost 4 bases, J lost 9 bases, and 4 bases lay in between.

The chain links TRBV27 to TRBJ2-5, with D maybe TRBD1 (5 bases). Trimming left V 8 bases short and J 2 bases short, with 12 bases between. From germline, CDR1 is MNHEY and CDR2 SMNVEV (reference sequence). The CDR3 is made up of 13 amino acids. The CDR3 protein is CASHRAGQETQYF. The CDR3 nucleotides are TGTGCCAGCCATCGGGCAGGGCAAGAGACCCAGTACTTC.